This T cell receptor (beta chain) was sequenced for a study of cytomegalovirus exposure and HLA in healthy donors. A multiplex PCR was run with 60 Vbeta primers and 13 Jbeta primers. In the original workflow: Later, tens of millions of unique TCR beta chains were counted in an analysis, and some 9.9 million of them were shared. Method: immunoSEQ multiplex PCR; TCRdb's copy keeps in-frame clones and lacks some. V, J and clone size are taken as reported in that table, and D and trimming were inferred from the DNA itself. Here the sample spans under 110,000 clones, more than 70% being singletons. The study, taken as a whole, reports: Roughly uniform depth of sequencing across donors was assumed in presence/absence analyses.

About this clone: Its antigen is undetermined.

The receptor comes from a man aged 30 to 45 in good health and CMV-seronegative. Sequenced material: PBMCs.

CDR3 residues: CASSQVGHNTEAFF. The CDR3 bases are TGCGCCAGCAGCCAGGTTGGACATAACACTGAAGCTTTCTTT. The chain has TRBV4-3 and TRBJ1-1; tentative D call: TRBD1 (5 bases). The CDR3 spans 14 residues. Germline V lookup: CDR1 LGHNA, CDR2 YSLEER. Trimming cost V 3 bases and J 2 bases, with 10 bases left between them.